The 28 T cell receptor beta chains below all came from one sample that was sequenced in a study of T cells after posttransplantation cyclophosphamide. Treatment was busulfan-fludarabine conditioning, a marrow graft, and cyclophosphamide on days +3 and +4. The assay was immunoSEQ multiplex PCR, and TCRdb's table has in-frame clones only and misses some. This sample has over 15,000 clones; less than 80% occur once, and the top ten carry 25% to 35%. The sample here was PBMCs, taken after an allogeneic stem cell transplant with post-transplant cyclophosphamide. Every receptor here comes from a male patient in his thirties who received an allogeneic stem cell transplant from a related donor, was CMV-positive, and had acute GVHD only. The T cells may come from the graft donor.

There are a few counts of this clone. This chain connects TRBV9 to TRBJ1-2; no clear D gene. The germline V gene encodes CDR1 SGDLS and CDR2 YYNGEE. V lost 3 bases, J lost 5 bases, and 14 bases lay in between. CDR3 size: 14 residues. CDR3 residues: CASSGNSQTYGYTF. CDR3 DNA sequence: TGTGCCAGCAGCGGGAACAGCCAGACGTATGGCTACACCTTC.

The rearrangement links TRBV28 to TRBJ1-4, with D tentatively TRBD1 (5 bases). V shed 6 bases and J shed 4 bases, with 18 bases lying between them. The CDR3 runs 16 residues. CDR1 MDHEN and CDR2 SYDVKM come from the germline V gene. CDR3 region: CASRGQGLGHNEKLFF. The CDR3 DNA reads TGTGCCAGCAGGGGCCAGGGTCTCGGTCATAATGAAAAACTGTTTTTT.

The chain recombines TRBV29-1 with TRBJ2-7; TRBD2 matches 7 bases. Germline V gene data show CDR1 as SQVTM and CDR2 as ANQGSEA. The CDR3 contains 13 residues. Trimming took 5 bases from V and 2 from J; bases not matched to a gene: 6. CDR3 DNA sequence: TGCAGCGTTAATGTCGGGGGGACCTACGAGCAGTACTTC. Protein sequence: CSVNVGGTYEQYF.

The chain employs TRBV27 and TRBJ1-2; D is undetermined. The CDR3 runs 13 residues. Trimming took 3 bases from V and 2 from J, leaving 7 bases between them. Germline V lookup: CDR1 MNHEY, CDR2 SMNVEV (reference sequence). The CDR3 loop reads CASSLGGNYGYTF. The CDR3, as DNA: TGTGCCAGCAGTTTGGGCGGGAACTATGGCTACACCTTC.

CDR3 coding DNA: TGCGCCAGCAGCTTGGGAGTGACAGGGTCGGACGAGCAGTACTTC. Protein: CASSLGVTGSDEQYF. V and J are TRBV5-1 and TRBJ2-7; 7 bases fit TRBD1. There are 15 residues in the CDR3. The V segment lost 0 bases and the J segment 5 bases; nucleotides outside the gene matches: 8. Germline CDR1 and CDR2: SGHRS and YFSETQ.

The CDR3 DNA reads TGCAGCGTTGAAGTTGGGGGGGCCCAAGAGACCCAGTACTTC. Translation gives CSVEVGGAQETQYF. V is TRBV29-1 and J is TRBJ2-5; tentative D call: TRBD2 (7 bases). The V gene lost 1 base and the J gene lost 1 base, with 10 bases spanning the gap. There are 14 residues in the CDR3. The germline V gene has CDR1 SQVTM and CDR2 ANQGSEA.

This rearrangement joins TRBV4-2 to TRBJ2-1, with a possible D match to TRBD2 (7 bases). This CDR3 comprises 16 residues. CDR1 and CDR2 from the germline V gene are LGHNA and YNFKEQ. V was pared by 4 bases and J by 8 bases, with 21 bases between. CDR3: CASSLSRGAGFDEQFF. The CDR3 coding sequence is TGTGCCAGCAGCCTTAGTCGGGGGGCGGGTTTCGATGAGCAGTTCTTC.

The V and J genes are TRBV10-3 and TRBJ2-5; D is undetermined. Trimming stripped 8 bases from V and 0 bases from J, with 7 bases between. This CDR3 has 12 residues. Germline lookup yields CDR1 ENHRY and CDR2 SYGVKD. The CDR3 DNA sequence: TGTGCCATCTCGCCGGACCAAGAGACCCAGTACTTC. Its protein is CAISPDQETQYF.

The chain couples TRBV5-8 to TRBJ2-3; TRBD2 might be the D (6 bases). The V and J ends lost 4 bases and 3 bases respectively, with 9 bases between them. CDR1 SGHTS and CDR2 YDEGEE come from the germline V gene. There are 13 residues in the CDR3. The CDR3 DNA reads TGTGCCAGCAGCCGGGGGACTACAGATACGCAGTATTTT. As protein: CASSRGTTDTQYF.

The V and J genes are TRBV6-5 and TRBJ2-1, with 9 positions matching TRBD2. There are 14 residues in the CDR3. Germline CDR1 MNHEY, CDR2 SVGAGI. J was trimmed by 4 bases and V by 6 bases; bases with no gene match: 4. CDR3 protein: CASSRGGEYNEQFF. The CDR3 DNA follows: TGTGCCAGCAGCCGCGGGGGGGAGTACAATGAGCAGTTCTTC.

The chain recombines TRBV6-5 with TRBJ2-7, with 9 bases that match TRBD2. V shed 0 bases, J shed 3 bases, and the junction held 6 bases outside the gene matches. The CDR3 is 16 residues long. Germline V gene data show CDR1 as MNHEY and CDR2 as SVGAGI. The CDR3 region is CASSYSMRGGFYEQYF. The CDR3 coding sequence is TGTGCCAGCAGTTACTCGATGCGGGGGGGCTTCTACGAGCAGTACTTC.

The CDR3 here is CASSSSGYEQYF. CDR3 DNA: TGTGCCAGCAGCTCTAGCGGTTACGAGCAGTACTTC. This chain joins TRBV11-3 and TRBJ2-7; TRBD2 matches 7 bases. CDR3 size: 12 residues. V shed 4 bases and J 4 bases; nucleotides not matched to a gene: 1. The germline V gene encodes CDR1 SGHNT and CDR2 YENEEA.

The chain combines TRBV4-2 with TRBJ2-5, with TRBD1 as a possible D gene (7 bases). CDR3 length: 16 residues. Trimming removed 1 base at V and 1 base at J, with 13 bases between. Germline V gene lookup returns CDR1 LGHNA and CDR2 YNFKEQ. The CDR3 region is CASSQGGDSSQETQYF. The CDR3 coding sequence is TGTGCCAGCAGCCAAGGCGGGGACAGTTCCCAAGAGACCCAGTACTTC.

By sample share, this clone is medium-sized. The chain is built from TRBV2 and TRBJ2-3; D is ambiguous. The CDR3 contains 13 residues. Deletions cut 7 bases from V and 2 bases from J, with 10 bases between. CDR1 and CDR2 (germline): SNHLY, FYNNEI. The DNA of the CDR3 is TGTGCCAGCAACGGTTTCTTCACAGATACGCAGTATTTT. It is translated as CASNGFFTDTQYF. Variable domain in full (rest from reference TRBV2 and TRBJ2-3): EPEVTQTPSHQVTQMGQEVILRCVPISNHLYFYWYRQILGQKVEFLVSFYNNEISEKSEIFDDQFSVERPDGSNFTLKIRSTKLEDSAMYFCASNGFFTDTQYFGPGTRLTVL.

This rearrangement joins TRBV2 to TRBJ1-4; 8 bases agree with TRBD1. The CDR3 covers 15 residues. The V segment lost 2 bases and the J segment 5 bases; nucleotides outside the gene matches: 4. Per the germline V gene, CDR1 is SNHLY and CDR2 is FYNNEI. The CDR3 here is CASSEQGQENEKLFF. In DNA form, the CDR3 reads TGTGCCAGCAGTGAACAGGGACAGGAAAATGAAAAACTGTTTTTT.

The V call is TRBV7-6, the J call TRBJ1-1, with TRBD1 matching 9 bases. The J segment lost 4 bases and the V segment lost 3 bases, leaving 0 bases of the junction unmatched. Germline lookup yields CDR1 SGHVS and CDR2 FNYEAQ. This CDR3 has 13 amino acids. DNA of the CDR3: TGTGCCAGCAGCTTGGACAGGGGCACTGAAGCTTTCTTT. It encodes CASSLDRGTEAFF.

This sequence joins TRBV28 and TRBJ1-2; D perhaps matches TRBD1 (5 bases). Looked up from germline, CDR1 is MDHEN and CDR2 is SYDVKM. CDR3 length: 11 amino acids. The germline V and J ends were trimmed by 1 base and 13 bases, with 10 bases remaining between them. CDR3 in DNA: TGTGCCAGCAGTTTATCGGGGACTTCCACCTTC. This translates into CASSLSGTSTF.

The rearrangement uses TRBV2 and TRBJ1-6; TRBD1 matches at 8 bases. V was clipped by 4 bases and J by 6 bases; unmatched bases: 5. The CDR3 length is 15 residues. CDR1 SNHLY and CDR2 FYNNEI come from the germline V gene. CDR3 in DNA: TGTGCCAGCAGTGGGGAAGGGACAGGTAATTCACCCCTCCACTTT. This sequence encodes CASSGEGTGNSPLHF.

This clone appeared a few times. V usage is TRBV29-1 and J usage is TRBJ2-2; D is unresolved. The length of the CDR3 is 14 residues. The germline CDR1 and CDR2 sequences are SQVTM and ANQGSEA. V was trimmed by 6 bases and J by 4 bases, leaving 15 bases between them. In nucleotides, the CDR3 is TGCAGCGTCGCAGGAACAGTCCGCACCGGGGAGCTGTTTTTT. Protein product: CSVAGTVRTGELFF.

CDR3 sequence (DNA): TGTGCCGTGGAGAGGGCGGCCACTGAAGCTTTCTTT. Its translation: CAVERAATEAFF. The chain has TRBV30 and TRBJ1-1; no reliable D call. Germline assignment: CDR1 GTSNPN and CDR2 SVGIG (reference sequence). The CDR3 runs 12 residues. The V gene lost 8 bases and the J gene lost 4 bases, with 14 bases spanning the gap.

The genes are TRBV19 and TRBJ2-7; the D gene is possibly TRBD1 (6 bases). The CDR3 length is 14 residues. V lost 3 bases, J lost 1 base, and 10 bases lay in between. Per the germline V gene, CDR1 is LNHDA and CDR2 is SQIVND (reference sequence). The CDR3, as DNA: TGTGCCAGTAGTATCGGAACAGGGTCCTACGAGCAGTACTTC. This sequence encodes CASSIGTGSYEQYF.

The CDR3 spells CATDRGSYNEQFF. CDR3 DNA sequence: TGTGCCACTGACAGGGGGTCCTACAATGAGCAGTTCTTC. The chain combines TRBV19 with TRBJ2-1; 9 positions match TRBD1. CDR3 length: 13 residues. Trimming cost V 10 bases and J 1 base; bases outside gene matches: 2. Germline lookup yields CDR1 LNHDA and CDR2 SQIVND (reference sequence). The complete variable domain, with remaining parts taken from reference TRBV19 and TRBJ2-1, reads DGGITQSPKYLFRKEGQNVTLSCEQNLNHDAMYWYRQDPGQGLRLIYYSQIVNDFQKGDIAEGYSVSREKKESFPLTVTSAQKNPTAFYLCATDRGSYNEQFFGPGTRLTVL.

The table lists this clone with a few counts. The V call is TRBV19, the J call TRBJ2-3; perhaps TRBD1 as D (5 bases). The V gene lost 5 bases and the J gene lost 0 bases, with 12 bases spanning the gap. The CDR3 length is 15 residues. The germline gives CDR1 LNHDA, CDR2 SQIVND (reference sequence). The CDR3 sequence is CASSFQTASTDTQYF. The CDR3 bases are TGTGCCAGTAGTTTCCAGACAGCTAGCACAGATACGCAGTATTTT.

The chain uses TRBV7-3 and TRBJ2-3, with 7 bases lining up with TRBD2. The ends lost 4 bases at V and 2 bases at J; junction bases unmatched: 18. This CDR3 contains 19 residues. The germline CDR1 and CDR2 sequences are SGHTA and FQGTGA. This CDR3 reads CASSSTNVSAGLPTDTQYF. CDR3 in DNA: TGTGCCAGCAGCTCGACGAACGTTTCAGCGGGGCTACCCACAGATACGCAGTATTTT. Drawing the rest from reference TRBV7-3 and TRBJ2-3, the complete variable domain is GAGVSQTPSNKVTEKGKYVELRCDPISGHTALYWYRQSLGQGPEFLIYFQGTGAADDSGLPNDRFFAVRPEGSVSTLKIQRTERGDSAVYLCASSSTNVSAGLPTDTQYFGPGTRLTVL.

This clone was recorded a few times. The V call is TRBV11-1, the J call TRBJ2-2; 8 nucleotides align to TRBD2. V shed 5 bases, J shed 6 bases, and the junction held 5 bases outside the gene matches. Germline CDR1 is SGHAT and CDR2 is FQDESV (reference sequence). The CDR3 totals 14 residues. Written as DNA, the CDR3 is TGTGCCAGCAGCCCGCTGCGGGGGGCCGGGGAGCTGTTTTTT. It yields the protein CASSPLRGAGELFF.

This rearrangement joins TRBV5-4 to TRBJ1-3, with 11 bases that match TRBD1. Germline CDR1 is SGHNT and CDR2 is YYREEE (reference sequence). The CDR3 covers 16 residues. The J segment lost 2 bases and the V segment lost 4 bases, leaving 5 bases of the junction unmatched. The CDR3 nucleotides read TGTGCCAGCAGCATCCGGACAGGGGGCACTGGAAACACCATATATTTT. Amino acid sequence: CASSIRTGGTGNTIYF.

Remarks on this clone: The DNA is left out, because the CDR3 cannot be placed on it with certainty; the CDR3 is given as TCRdb lists it. This sequence joins TRBV21-1 and TRBJ2-7; the D segment call TRBD1 is taken from the table without a DNA check. TRBV21-1 is a pseudogene locus. The length of the CDR3 is 22 amino acids, counting both ends. CDR3: CASSKLINPGTGYRCGDYEQYF.

The V call is TRBV5-6, the J call TRBJ1-5; D is unclear. V lost 0 bases, J lost 9 bases, and 13 bases lay in between. Germline V gene lookup returns CDR1 SGHDT and CDR2 YYEEEE. The length of the CDR3 is 14 residues. The CDR3 protein is CASSLGEFGRPQHF. The DNA of the CDR3 is TGTGCCAGCAGCTTGGGTGAGTTCGGGAGGCCCCAGCATTTT.